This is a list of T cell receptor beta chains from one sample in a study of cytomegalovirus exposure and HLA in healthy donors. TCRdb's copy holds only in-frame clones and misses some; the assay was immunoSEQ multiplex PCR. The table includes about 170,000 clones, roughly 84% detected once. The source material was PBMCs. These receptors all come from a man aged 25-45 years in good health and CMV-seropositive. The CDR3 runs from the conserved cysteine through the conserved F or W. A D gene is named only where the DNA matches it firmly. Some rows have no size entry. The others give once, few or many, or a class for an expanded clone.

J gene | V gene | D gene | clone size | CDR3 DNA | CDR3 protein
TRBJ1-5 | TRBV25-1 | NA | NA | TGTGCCAGCAGTGAAGGCGGGGCTCAGCCCCAGCATTTT | CASSEGGAQPQHF
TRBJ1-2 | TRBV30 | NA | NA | TGTGCCTGGAGTCTAGCGCAGGGTGTATACGATGGCTACACCTTC | CAWSLAQGVYDGYTF
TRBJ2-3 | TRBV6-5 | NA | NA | TGTGCCAGCAGTTACGGGCACAGCACAGATACGCAGTATTTT | CASSYGHSTDTQYF
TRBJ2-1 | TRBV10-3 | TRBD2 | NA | TGTGCCATCAGTGAGTCGGCGGGGGGTGGGGAGCAGTTCTTC | CAISESAGGGEQFF
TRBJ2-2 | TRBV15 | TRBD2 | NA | TGTGCCACCAGCAGAGACCGGGGGGGCGGGGAGCTGTTTTTT | CATSRDRGGGELFF
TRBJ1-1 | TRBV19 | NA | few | TGTGCCAGTAGTATCGACGGGGGGTGGACTGAAGCTTTCTTT | CASSIDGGWTEAFF
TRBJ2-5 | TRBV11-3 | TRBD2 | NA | TGTGCCAGCAGCTTAGAAAGGCCTAGCGGACCTTGGGGAGAGACCCAGTACTTC | CASSLERPSGPWGETQYF
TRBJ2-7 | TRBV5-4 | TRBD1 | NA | TGTGCCAGCAGCTGGGGGACAGGGGGCTACGAGCAGTACTTC | CASSWGTGGYEQYF
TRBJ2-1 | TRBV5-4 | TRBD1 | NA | TGTGCCAGCAGGACGCCCGGGACAGGGGCGAACAATGAGCAGTTCTTC | CASRTPGTGANNEQFF
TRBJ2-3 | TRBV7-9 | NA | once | TGTTCCAGCAGCCCCCGACGGACTACCACAGATACGCAGTATTTT | CSSSPRRTTTDTQYF
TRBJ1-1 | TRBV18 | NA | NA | TGTGCCAGCTCACCACCGGCCTCGGGGGACACTGAAGCTTTCTTT | CASSPPASGDTEAFF
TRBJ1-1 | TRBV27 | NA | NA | TGTGCCAGCAGCCAACCCGGGGTCAACACTGAAGCTTTCTTT | CASSQPGVNTEAFF
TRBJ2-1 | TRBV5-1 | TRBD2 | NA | TGCGCCAGCAGCTTCACTAGCGGGAGGTCATACAATGAGCAGTTCTTC | CASSFTSGRSYNEQFF
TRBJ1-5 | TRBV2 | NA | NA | TGTGCCAGCAGTGTTACAGGGCCCTGGAGCAATCAGCCCCAGCATTTT | CASSVTGPWSNQPQHF
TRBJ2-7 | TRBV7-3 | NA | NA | TGTGCCAGCAGCTTAACGGGTCCGGGATCCTACGAGCAGTACTTC | CASSLTGPGSYEQYF
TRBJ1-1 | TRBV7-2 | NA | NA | TGTGCCAGCAGCTCTGAGAGGGCACTCATGAACACTGAAGCTTTCTTT | CASSSERALMNTEAFF
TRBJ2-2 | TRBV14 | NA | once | TGTCCGCTACCGACGGGACTCCGGGACACCGGGGAGCTGTTTTTT | CPLPTGLRDTGELFF
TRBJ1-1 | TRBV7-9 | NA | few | TGTGCCAGCAGCTCATCCGGGACAAACATTGAAGCTTTCTTT | CASSSSGTNIEAFF
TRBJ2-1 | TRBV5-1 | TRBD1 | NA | TGCGCCAGCAGCCTTAATGGACAGGGTTTGATCTTC | CASSLNGQGLIF
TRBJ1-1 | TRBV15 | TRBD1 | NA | TGTGCCACCAGCACCTGGGACAGTGTGAACACTGAAGCTTTCTTT | CATSTWDSVNTEAFF
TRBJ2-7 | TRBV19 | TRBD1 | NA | TGTGCCAGTAGTTTCAGGACAGGCGCCTTCTACGAGCAGTACTTC | CASSFRTGAFYEQYF
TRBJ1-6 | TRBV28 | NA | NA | TGTGCCAGCGGAGACGGTTATAATTCACCCCTCCACTTT | CASGDGYNSPLHF
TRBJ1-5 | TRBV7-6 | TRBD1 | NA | TGTGCCAGCAGCTGGGACAGGGATCAGCCCCAGCATTTT | CASSWDRDQPQHF
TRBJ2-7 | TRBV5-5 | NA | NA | TGTGCCAGCAGCTTAGTCGACAGTCCCTACGAGCAGTACTTC | CASSLVDSPYEQYF
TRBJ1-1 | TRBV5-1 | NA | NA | TGCGCCAGCAGGCCCAGTGAGGACACTGAAGCTTTCTTT | CASRPSEDTEAFF
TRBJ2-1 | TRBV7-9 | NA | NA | TGTGCCAGCAGCACACAATCCCCCTTCAATGAGCAGTTCTTC | CASSTQSPFNEQFF
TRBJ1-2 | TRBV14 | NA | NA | TGTGCCAGCAGCCAACAGCGCTATGGCTACACCTTC | CASSQQRYGYTF
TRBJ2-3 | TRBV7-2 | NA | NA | TGTGCCAGCACCCCCTCAGGGGTCGGCACAGATACGCAGTATTTT | CASTPSGVGTDTQYF
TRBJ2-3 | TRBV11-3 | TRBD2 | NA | TGTGCCAGCAGCCCGGTCAGCGGGAGGTCGAGCACAGATACGCAGTATTTT | CASSPVSGRSSTDTQYF